One sample yielded the 18 T cell receptor beta chains listed below, sequenced in a study of OX40 agonist ivuxolimab in advanced cancers. Repertoires were generated with immunoSEQ multiplex PCR, while TCRdb's copy carries only in-frame clones and drops some. The sample includes thousands of clones, about three quarters of them seen just once. Sequencing used CD4+ or CD8+ T cells sorted from blood, obtained in a trial of the OX40 agonist ivuxolimab. These receptors were collected from an adult with an advanced solid tumor such as melanoma, head and neck, liver or kidney cancer.

J is TRBJ2-7 and V is TRBV4-2, with D perhaps matching TRBD1 or TRBD2 (5 bases each). The germline V and J ends were trimmed by 5 bases and 2 bases, with 10 bases remaining between them. Germline CDR1 reads LGHNA; CDR2 reads YNFKEQ. The CDR3 covers 13 residues. As DNA, the CDR3 is TGTGCCAGCAGCTCGGGACCTACCTACGAGCAGTACTTC. Its protein is CASSSGPTYEQYF.

The rearrangement uses TRBV28 and TRBJ1-5; 8 bases line up with TRBD1. Trimming took 1 base from V and 5 from J; bases not matched to a gene: 7. This CDR3 contains 16 residues. From germline, CDR1 is MDHEN and CDR2 SYDVKM. CDR3 sequence: CASSLLGDRLDQPQHF. For the CDR3, the DNA is TGTGCCAGCAGTTTATTGGGGGACAGGTTGGATCAGCCCCAGCATTTT.

The V gene is TRBV9, the J gene TRBJ2-7; 8 bases match TRBD1. J lost 1 base, V lost 0 bases, and 6 bases had no gene match. CDR1 is SGDLS and CDR2 is YYNGEE in the germline V gene. The CDR3 covers 16 residues. The CDR3 reads CASSVGAGGASYEQYF. Here the CDR3 DNA reads TGTGCCAGCAGCGTAGGCGCAGGGGGCGCTTCCTACGAGCAGTACTTC.

The count of this clone is one. V and J are TRBV6-6 and TRBJ1-5, with 8 bases that match TRBD1. The CDR3 is 15 amino acids. CDR1 MNHNY and CDR2 SVGAGI come from the germline V gene (reference sequence). J was trimmed by 5 bases and V by 6 bases; bases with no gene match: 9. The CDR3 is CASSDDRGRDQPQHF. The CDR3 DNA follows: TGTGCCAGCAGCGACGACAGGGGAAGAGATCAGCCCCAGCATTTT.

This chain connects TRBV27 to TRBJ1-1; 8 nucleotides agree with TRBD1. V was pared by 5 bases and J by 0 bases, with 5 bases of the junction left unmatched. Germline V gives CDR1 MNHEY, CDR2 SMNVEV (reference sequence). This CDR3 is 15 amino acids long. The CDR3 here is CASSLWTGMNTEAFF. CDR3 DNA sequence: TGTGCCAGCAGTCTCTGGACAGGGATGAACACTGAAGCTTTCTTT.

The chain joins TRBV18 to TRBJ1-2; D remains ambiguous. Deletions cut 3 bases from V and 0 bases from J, with 5 bases between. CDR3 length: 13 residues. Germline CDR1 KGHSH, CDR2 LQKENI. This chain's CDR3 is CASSPSANYGYTF. The CDR3 region has the DNA TGTGCCAGCTCACCCTCAGCTAACTATGGCTACACCTTC.

The rearrangement uses TRBV15 and TRBJ2-3; TRBD2 matches at 9 bases. V shed 7 bases, J shed 5 bases, and the junction held 13 bases outside the gene matches. Per the germline V gene, CDR1 is LNHNV and CDR2 is YYDKDF (reference sequence). There are 16 residues in the CDR3. CDR3 protein: CATTSVAGDLGDTQYF. The CDR3 coding sequence is TGTGCCACCACCTCGGTAGCGGGGGACCTTGGAGATACGCAGTATTTT.

V gene TRBV9 combines with J gene TRBJ2-7; D is unclear. Trimming removed 3 bases at V and 7 bases at J, with 11 bases between. The CDR3 runs 12 residues. The germline gives CDR1 SGDLS, CDR2 YYNGEE. The CDR3 region has the DNA TGTGCCAGCAGCGGCAACATCGGAGAGCAGTACTTC. It codes for CASSGNIGEQYF.

The gene calls are TRBV2 and TRBJ2-1; D is undetermined. Per germline, CDR1 SNHLY and CDR2 FYNNEI. The CDR3 length is 13 residues. Trimming removed 9 bases at V and 7 bases at J, with 16 bases between. The CDR3 loop is CASRYNQKNEQFF. In nucleotides, the CDR3 is TGTGCCAGTCGGTATAATCAGAAAAATGAGCAGTTCTTC.

CDR3 loop: CASSLSGIPYGYTF. Here the CDR3 DNA reads TGTGCCAGCAGCTTATCGGGGATACCCTATGGCTACACCTTC. The chain combines TRBV5-4 with TRBJ1-2; the D is unclear. CDR3 length: 14 residues. The V end lost 2 bases, the J end lost 4 bases, and 12 bases lay between the germline ends. Germline values: CDR1 SGHNT, CDR2 YYREEE (reference sequence). The full variable domain, its missing parts supplied by reference TRBV5-4 and TRBJ1-2, is ETGVTQSPTHLIKTRGQQVTLRCSSQSGHNTVSWYQQALGQGPQFIFQYYREEENGRGNFPPRFSGLQFPNYSSELNVNALELDDSALYLCASSLSGIPYGYTFGSGTRLTVV.

The genes are TRBV18 and TRBJ2-7; D not resolved. V shed 3 bases and J shed 7 bases, with 22 bases lying between them. Germline lookup yields CDR1 KGHSH and CDR2 LQKENI. The CDR3 extends over 16 amino acids. CDR3 bases: TGTGCCAGCTCACCGTACCAGCAAGATGAACTACGAGAGCAGTACTTC. The encoded protein is CASSPYQQDELREQYF.

This clone has just one count. This chain joins TRBV15 and TRBJ2-5; possible D gene TRBD2, 6 bases. The CDR3 sequence is 13 residues long. CDR1 LNHNV and CDR2 YYDKDF come from the germline V gene (reference sequence). V was clipped by 3 bases and J by 9 bases, with 14 bases between them. The chain's CDR3 is CATSSRGTEAQYF. The DNA for the CDR3 is TGTGCCACCAGCAGCCGGGGGACTGAGGCCCAGTACTTC.

The V gene is TRBV6-6, the J gene TRBJ1-1, with D possibly matching TRBD1 (6 bases). Germline V lookup: CDR1 MNHNY, CDR2 SVGAGI (reference sequence). This CDR3 region has 13 residues. V was trimmed by 11 bases and J by 1 base, leaving 14 bases between them. CDR3 protein: CAVRDTRNTEAFF. CDR3 coding DNA: TGTGCCGTCCGGGACACTAGGAACACTGAAGCTTTCTTT.

Comments on this clone: Mismatch with germline at one junction end may stem from a read error. The rearrangement joins TRBV19 to TRBJ2-1, with a weak D call TRBD2 (6 bases). The CDR3 runs to 11 residues. CDR1 and CDR2 (germline): LNHDA, SQIVND (reference sequence). In DNA form, the CDR3 reads TGTGCCAGTAGCATAGCGGATGAGCAGCTCTTC. Translated, it gives CASSIADEQLF.

This clone is medium-sized in the sample. V usage is TRBV6-5 and J usage is TRBJ1-1; D is perhaps TRBD1 (6 bases). V was clipped by 4 bases and J by 6 bases, with 15 bases between them. This CDR3 is 14 amino acids long. Germline V gives CDR1 MNHEY, CDR2 SVGAGI. The CDR3 coding sequence is TGTGCCAGCAGTTCCACTGGGGGCGTCGCTGAAGCTTTCTTT. It specifies CASSSTGGVAEAFF.

The chain has TRBV28 and TRBJ2-1; possible D gene TRBD2, 6 bases. Trimming took 2 bases from V and 3 from J, leaving 8 bases between them. The CDR3 runs 14 residues. The germline CDR1 and CDR2 sequences are MDHEN and SYDVKM. CDR3 in DNA: TGTGCCAGCAGTTTAGGGCGGGACTACAATGAGCAGTTCTTC. It yields the protein CASSLGRDYNEQFF.

Note on this clone: The same CDR3 can be traced to other DNA sequences in this sample. The chain joins TRBV7-9 to TRBJ2-7; 10 bases agree with TRBD2. The CDR3 is made up of 17 amino acids. Trimming removed 4 bases from V and 2 bases from J; junction bases left unmatched: 11. From germline, CDR1 is SEHNR and CDR2 FQNEAQ (reference sequence). This CDR3 is CASSSSSGRFDPYEQYF. The CDR3 nucleotides read TGTGCCAGCAGCTCGTCTAGCGGGAGATTTGACCCCTACGAGCAGTACTTC.

The chain has TRBV6-6 and TRBJ1-5; the D is unclear. The V end lost 4 bases, the J end lost 6 bases, and 7 bases lay between the germline ends. The CDR3 is 12 amino acids. CDR1 and CDR2 (germline): MNHNY, SVGAGI (reference sequence). Here the CDR3 DNA reads TGTGCCAGCAGTTTAGGAACTCAGCCCCAGCATTTT. Translated, it gives CASSLGTQPQHF.